The clone carrying this T cell receptor beta chain was counted only a few times. Through a sample-barcoded 5' primer and a J-beta primer mix, a second PCR was run for roughly 7 to 12 cycles. A single record per CDR3 protein comes from TCRdb applying MiXCR to the 5' RACE reads. Among about 1,500,000 distinct CDR3 sequences listed, 28% were seen once. The data were obtained in a study of blood T cells in healthy people across ages. The sequenced sample consisted of blood. The sequence came from a woman younger than 45 in good health.

The CDR3 nucleotides are TGTGCCAGCTCTGTAACCGGTGATAGCGGGAGCAATGAGCAGTTCTTC. It codes for CASSVTGDSGSNEQFF. The V call is TRBV18, the J call TRBJ2-1; 9 nucleotides line up with TRBD2. The CDR3 is 16 residues long. Germline V gives CDR1 KGHSH, CDR2 LQKENI. V was pared by 6 bases and J by 6 bases, with 12 bases of the junction left unmatched.